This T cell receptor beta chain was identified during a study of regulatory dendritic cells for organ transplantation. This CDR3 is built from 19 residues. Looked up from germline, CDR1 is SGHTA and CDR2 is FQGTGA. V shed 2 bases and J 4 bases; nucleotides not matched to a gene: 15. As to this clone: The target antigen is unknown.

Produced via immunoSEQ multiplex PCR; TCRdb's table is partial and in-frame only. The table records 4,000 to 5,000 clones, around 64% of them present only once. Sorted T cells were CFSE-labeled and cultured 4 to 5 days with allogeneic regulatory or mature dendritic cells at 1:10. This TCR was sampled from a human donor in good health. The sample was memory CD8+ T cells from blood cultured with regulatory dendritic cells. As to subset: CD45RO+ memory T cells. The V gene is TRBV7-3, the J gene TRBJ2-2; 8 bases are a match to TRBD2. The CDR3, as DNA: TGTGCCAGCAGCTTATCGGCTAGCGGGCCCAGTAGGGGCACCGGGGAGCTGTTTTTT. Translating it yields CASSLSASGPSRGTGELFF.